The 26 T cell receptor beta chains below were found in one sample sequenced in a study of T cell responses to AZD1222 COVID-19 vaccine. TCRdb keeps only in-frame clones here, not all; method: immunoSEQ multiplex PCR. Among 90,000 to 110,000 clones, roughly 90% were seen once, and the ten largest hold roughly 2.5%. The specimen was peripheral blood, collected on day 0 of AZD1222 vaccination. Receptors were obtained from an adult in good health.

This chain links TRBV19 with TRBJ2-5; D is ambiguous. Germline V gene lookup returns CDR1 LNHDA and CDR2 SQIVND (reference sequence). The CDR3 has 15 residues. V lost 4 bases, J lost 0 bases, and 12 bases lay in between. CDR3 sequence: CASSTEKEYQETQYF. The CDR3, as DNA: TGTGCCAGTAGTACGGAGAAGGAGTACCAAGAGACCCAGTACTTC.

Remarks on this clone: The same CDR3 also results from other DNA sequences found in this sample. This chain connects TRBV3-1 (or the pseudogene TRBV3-2) to TRBJ2-7, with D uncertain. V gave up 1 base and J gave up 3 bases, with 1 base separating them. CDR1 LGHDT and CDR2 YNNKEL come from the germline V gene (reference sequence). The CDR3 contains 11 residues. The DNA of the CDR3 is TGTGCCAGCAGCCAAGGCTACGAGCAGTACTTC. Its protein product is CASSQGYEQYF.

The chain couples TRBV15 to TRBJ2-2, with TRBD1 as a possible D gene (5 bases). The CDR3 length is 14 residues. Germline CDR1 and CDR2: LNHNV and YYDKDF (reference sequence). Trimming pared 4 bases from V and 7 bases from J, leaving 13 bases between. In nucleotides, the CDR3 is TGTGCCACCAGCAACTGGGGCTCAAACGGGGAGCTGTTTTTT. Protein: CATSNWGSNGELFF.

This clone appeared once. V and J are TRBV27 and TRBJ1-2; D unclear. CDR1 and CDR2 (germline): MNHEY, SMNVEV (reference sequence). The CDR3 totals 14 residues. The germline V and J ends were trimmed by 5 bases and 4 bases, with 14 bases remaining between them. The CDR3 sequence: CASSPGDVRYGYTF. The CDR3 DNA reads TGTGCCAGCAGTCCCGGTGACGTCCGCTATGGCTACACCTTC.

CDR3 bases: TGTGCCAGCAGCGAACCGGGACTAGACGATGAGCAGTTCTTC. Amino acids: CASSEPGLDDEQFF. The gene calls are TRBV21-1 and TRBJ2-1; the table's D call, TRBD2, has no DNA check behind it. TRBV21-1 is tagged as a pseudogene. This CDR3 contains 14 residues.

This clone was seen a single time. V and J are TRBV28 and TRBJ2-3, with D tentatively TRBD2 (6 bases). The CDR3 is made up of 14 amino acids. Germline V gene sequence: CDR1 MDHEN, CDR2 SYDVKM. The V and J ends lost 3 bases and 5 bases respectively, with 12 bases between them. This CDR3 reads CASSFSGALDTQYF. The DNA for the CDR3 is TGTGCCAGCAGTTTTTCGGGAGCGCTAGATACGCAGTATTTT.

In its sample, this clone was seen once. The V gene is TRBV9, the J gene TRBJ2-5; weak D call: TRBD2 (7 bases). The CDR3 has 15 residues. Trimming left V 0 bases short and J 5 bases short, with 14 bases between. Germline-derived CDR1 and CDR2 are SGDLS and YYNGEE. CDR3 amino acids: CASSVAAGAGETQYF. Written as DNA, the CDR3 is TGTGCCAGCAGCGTAGCGGCGGGGGCTGGGGAGACCCAGTACTTC.

The V and J genes are TRBV2 and TRBJ1-5, with D possibly being TRBD1 (5 bases). The ends were cut back, 4 bases at V and 6 bases at J, with 16 bases in the middle. Germline CDR1 and CDR2: SNHLY and FYNNEI. CDR3 length: 15 amino acids. The CDR3 protein is CASSGGTVGSQPQHF. DNA of the CDR3: TGTGCCAGCAGTGGAGGGACCGTTGGCAGTCAGCCCCAGCATTTT.

In this sample, this clone turned up a few times. The chain joins TRBV2 to TRBJ2-5; TRBD1 or TRBD2 may be the D gene (5 bases each). The CDR3 runs 15 residues. Germline loops: CDR1 SNHLY, CDR2 FYNNEI. Trimming cost V 5 bases and J 2 bases, with 15 bases left between them. The CDR3 nucleotides are TGTGCCAGCAGTTTCAACCGGGACCAACAAGAGACCCAGTACTTC. Amino acids: CASSFNRDQQETQYF. Drawing the rest from reference TRBV2 and TRBJ2-5, the complete variable domain is EPEVTQTPSHQVTQMGQEVILRCVPISNHLYFYWYRQILGQKVEFLVSFYNNEISEKSEIFDDQFSVERPDGSNFTLKIRSTKLEDSAMYFCASSFNRDQQETQYFGPGTRLLVL.

Comment on this clone: At one end, the junction sequence differs from germline, possibly due to a read error. This chain uses TRBV5-1 with TRBJ1-5; 7 nucleotides agree with TRBD1. Germline lookup yields CDR1 SGHRS and CDR2 YFSETQ. This CDR3 contains 13 residues. The chain's CDR3 is CASRLDRRQPQHF. The CDR3 nucleotides are TGCGCCAGCAGGTTGGACAGGAGGCAGCCCCAGCATTTT.

CDR3 loop: CASSLTTWETQYF. CDR3 DNA sequence: TGTGCCAGCAGCTTAACCACCTGGGAGACCCAGTACTTC. The chain recombines TRBV7-2 with TRBJ2-5; no clear D. The CDR3 spans 13 residues. Looked up from germline, CDR1 is SGHTA and CDR2 is FQGNSA. The V end was cut by 2 bases, the J end by 5 bases, with 9 bases between.

The V and J genes are TRBV2 and TRBJ1-1, with 8 nucleotides matching TRBD1. Germline-derived CDR1 and CDR2 are SNHLY and FYNNEI. This CDR3 is 14 amino acids long. V lost 5 bases, J lost 0 bases, and 2 bases stayed unmatched. CDR3 DNA: TGTGCCAGCAGTTCGGACAGGGTGAACACTGAAGCTTTCTTT. Translation gives CASSSDRVNTEAFF.

This chain connects TRBV5-1 to TRBJ1-2; D ambiguous. Per germline, CDR1 SGHRS and CDR2 YFSETQ. CDR3 length: 14 residues. With 0 bases removed from V and 7 bases from J, the gap between germline ends came to 13 bases. CDR3 protein: CASSLDEGRAGYTF. CDR3 in DNA: TGCGCCAGCAGCTTGGATGAAGGGAGGGCTGGCTACACCTTC.

The J gene is TRBJ1-2, the V gene TRBV14; a weak D match, TRBD1 (6 bases). The V end was cut by 6 bases, the J end by 0 bases, with 14 bases between. Germline V gives CDR1 SGHDN, CDR2 FVKESK. The CDR3 covers 15 residues. The CDR3 DNA is TGTGCCAGCAGTAACACGGGACACCCTAACTATGGCTACACCTTC. The encoded protein is CASSNTGHPNYGYTF.

The chain uses TRBV18 and TRBJ1-3; D gene uncertain. V was trimmed by 5 bases and J by 0 bases, leaving 14 bases between them. The CDR3 is 16 residues long. From germline, CDR1 is KGHSH and CDR2 LQKENI. CDR3 residues: CASSTFPTSSGNTIYF. CDR3 coding DNA: TGTGCCAGCTCAACCTTTCCGACAAGCTCTGGAAACACCATATATTTT.

This clone came up once. The rearrangement uses TRBV5-6 and TRBJ1-1, with a possible D match to TRBD1 (6 bases). Germline V gene sequence: CDR1 SGHDT, CDR2 YYEEEE. Trimming cost V 3 bases and J 6 bases, with 12 bases left between them. CDR3 length equals 13 residues. CDR3 residues: CASSSAGGPEAFF. In DNA form, the CDR3 reads TGTGCCAGCAGCTCGGCGGGGGGCCCTGAAGCTTTCTTT.

This sequence joins TRBV15 and TRBJ1-2, with D tentatively TRBD1 (6 bases). Germline V gene sequence: CDR1 LNHNV, CDR2 YYDKDF (reference sequence). V lost 2 bases and J 5 bases, leaving 15 bases between the germline ends. CDR3 size: 15 residues. The CDR3 loop is CATSRHRDTTYGYTF. The CDR3 nucleotides read TGTGCCACCAGCAGACACCGGGACACGACTTATGGCTACACCTTC.

The rearrangement links TRBV5-1 to TRBJ2-1; 10 bases align to TRBD2. V shed 1 base and J 3 bases; nucleotides not matched to a gene: 4. The CDR3 has 16 residues. The germline gives CDR1 SGHRS, CDR2 YFSETQ. CDR3 amino acids: CASSLSASGGYNEQFF. The CDR3 nucleotides read TGCGCCAGCAGCTTGTCGGCTAGCGGGGGCTACAATGAGCAGTTCTTC.

The CDR3, as DNA: TGTGCCAGCAGTGAACGGTTAGCCGGGGCCCGAGTTTTTGGGCAGTACTTC. Amino acids: CASSERLAGARVFGQYF. The chain has TRBV6-1 and TRBJ2-7, with D perhaps assigned TRBD1 or TRBD2 (5 bases each). V gave up 2 bases and J gave up 9 bases, with 26 bases separating them. In germline, CDR1 is MNHNS, CDR2 SASEGT. The CDR3 is 17 residues long.

This chain links TRBV10-3 with TRBJ2-5, with TRBD2 identical over 14 bases. In germline, CDR1 is ENHRY, CDR2 SYGVKD. J lost 3 bases, V lost 6 bases, and 3 bases had no gene match. The CDR3 spans 15 residues. CDR3 loop: CAISGLAGGEETQYF. For the CDR3, the DNA is TGTGCCATCAGCGGACTAGCGGGAGGAGAAGAGACCCAGTACTTC.

The chain combines TRBV19 with TRBJ2-7; D possibly corresponds to TRBD2 (6 bases). Looked up from germline, CDR1 is LNHDA and CDR2 is SQIVND (reference sequence). The CDR3 length is 15 residues. V was trimmed by 0 bases and J by 2 bases, leaving 11 bases between them. The CDR3 nucleotides read TGTGCCAGTAGTATAGACCTCGGGACTGCCTACGAGCAGTACTTC. Translating it yields CASSIDLGTAYEQYF.

This chain joins TRBV9 and TRBJ2-5; D perhaps matches TRBD1 (6 bases). With 4 bases removed from V and 9 bases from J, the gap between germline ends came to 16 bases. The length of the CDR3 is 13 residues. Looked up from germline, CDR1 is SGDLS and CDR2 is YYNGEE. CDR3 in amino acids: CASSLWGEGAQYF. The DNA for the CDR3 is TGTGCCAGCAGCTTGTGGGGCGAGGGGGCCCAGTACTTC.

J is TRBJ1-1 and V is TRBV28; D is unclear. The ends were cut back, 4 bases at V and 11 bases at J, with 20 bases in the middle. The CDR3 is 14 residues long. CDR1 is MDHEN, CDR2 SYDVKM, per germline. CDR3 in DNA: TGTGCCAGCAGTTCGCAAAACGAGGCAGGAGAGGCTTTCTTT. This gives the protein CASSSQNEAGEAFF. The full variable domain, in which reference TRBV28 and TRBJ1-1 provide the parts outside the CDR3, is DVKVTQSSRYLVKRTGEKVFLECVQDMDHENMFWYRQDPGLGLRLIYFSYDVKMKEKGDIPEGYSVSREKKERFSLILESASTNQTSMYLCASSSQNEAGEAFFGQGTRLTVV.

This chain's CDR3 is CASSLARGARTTIYF. CDR3 nucleotide sequence: TGTGCCAGCAGCTTAGCGCGGGGGGCGCGAACCACCATATATTTT. V and J are TRBV7-2 and TRBJ1-3; a weak D match, TRBD1 (6 bases). The germline gives CDR1 SGHTA, CDR2 FQGNSA. V lost 0 bases and J 9 bases, leaving 15 bases between the germline ends. CDR3 length: 15 amino acids.

V and J are TRBV19 and TRBJ1-2; tentative D call: TRBD1 (6 bases). CDR1 LNHDA and CDR2 SQIVND come from the germline V gene (reference sequence). V was pared by 11 bases and J by 3 bases, with 28 bases between. The CDR3 consists of 17 residues. The CDR3 region is CASSSRQAGGVYYGYTF. The DNA for the CDR3 is TGTGCCTCCTCCTCAAGACAGGCTGGAGGGGTTTACTATGGCTACACCTTC.

This clone was observed once. CDR3: CASSPETGYLEQYF. DNA for the CDR3: TGTGCCAGCAGCCCTGAGACAGGATACCTCGAGCAGTACTTC. This chain connects TRBV7-2 to TRBJ2-7; perhaps TRBD1 as D (6 bases). V was pared by 5 bases and J by 6 bases, with 17 bases between. The CDR3 sequence is 14 residues long. Germline V gene lookup returns CDR1 SGHTA and CDR2 FQGNSA.